The 10 T cell receptor beta chains below come from one sample, sequenced in a study of regulatory T cells in long-lasting Graves disease. As for time point: newly diagnosed GD, antithyroid drugs for less than 3 months. PBMCs provided the RNA from which the TCR library was made. Researchers made TCR beta libraries by using iRepertoire HTBI primers and running Arm-PCR on CDR3 regions. TCRdb reanalysed the multiplex PCR reads using MiXCR and keeps one entry per CDR3 protein. Of about 430,000 distinct CDR3 sequences detected, 15% appear once; the ten largest clones hold around 7.6%. These data were likewise used in another study, on T cells in Graves' hyperthyroidism and ophthalmopathy.

The starting material was peripheral blood mononuclear cells (PBMCs), obtained at new diagnosis, from a patient treated with antithyroid drugs. The origin of the receptors is a woman between 40 and 50 years old with Graves disease.

The chain is built from TRBV5-8 and TRBJ2-3, with D hard to call. This CDR3 has 17 amino acids. The germline gives CDR1 SGHTS, CDR2 YDEGEE. V lost 7 bases and J lost 0, with 21 bases in between. The CDR3 DNA sequence: TGTGCCAGCTCTGCAGAGTCCTTCCAAGCTAGCACAGATACGCAGTATTTT. Encoded protein: CASSAESFQASTDTQYF.

This clonotype was detected many times. The rearrangement uses TRBV2 and TRBJ1-5; the D gene is possibly TRBD1 (5 bases). This CDR3 has 14 residues. With 1 base removed from V and 6 bases from J, the gap between germline ends came to 10 bases. Germline CDR1 is SNHLY and CDR2 is FYNNEI. The CDR3 here is CASSEGGGSQPQHF. CDR3 in DNA: TGTGCCAGCAGTGAAGGCGGGGGGAGTCAGCCCCAGCATTTT.

The gene calls are TRBV6-2 or TRBV6-3 and TRBJ2-3; no reliable D call. Germline V gene data show CDR1 as MNHEY and CDR2 as SVGEGT. Trimming removed 4 bases at V and 2 bases at J, with 10 bases between. The CDR3 loop spans 14 amino acids. For the CDR3, the DNA is TGTGCCAGCAGTTCGGAGAATCCCACAGATACGCAGTATTTT. This sequence encodes CASSSENPTDTQYF.

A few counts support this clonotype. The gene calls are TRBV7-6 and TRBJ2-5, with D tentatively TRBD2 (6 bases). Deletions cut 1 base from V and 5 bases from J, with 11 bases between. Germline V CDR1 and CDR2: SGHVS, FNYEAQ. This CDR3 has 14 amino acids. This CDR3 reads CASSLEAGSETQYF. The CDR3 DNA is TGTGCCAGCAGCTTAGAGGCGGGGAGTGAGACCCAGTACTTC.

This chain links TRBV18 with TRBJ2-7; D gene unclear. The germline gives CDR1 KGHSH, CDR2 LQKENI. This CDR3 spans 14 amino acids. V lost 4 bases and J lost 0, with 10 bases in between. CDR3: CASSQPPHSYEQYF. The CDR3 DNA is TGTGCCAGCTCACAGCCGCCACACTCCTACGAGCAGTACTTC.

This clonotype was observed at least ten times. A much more abundant neighbour one base away suggests this may be a read error. The chain links TRBV12-3 or TRBV12-4 to TRBJ1-2; D perhaps matches TRBD1 (5 bases). The CDR3 runs 15 residues. CDR3 amino acids: CANSLGLVGTYGYTF. CDR3 bases: TGTGCCAACAGTTTAGGTCTAGTAGGGACCTATGGCTACACCTTC.

This clonotype has a count of ten or more. The rearrangement joins TRBV28 to TRBJ1-5; D unclear. Trimming stripped 4 bases from V and 9 bases from J, with 16 bases between. From germline, CDR1 is MDHEN and CDR2 SYDVKM. CDR3 size: 14 residues. The CDR3 coding sequence is TGTGCCAGCAGTTCGGACGGTGTTTCGTTGCCCCAGCATTTT. As protein: CASSSDGVSLPQHF.

This clonotype was counted a few times. The CDR3 loop reads CASSPGTQNEKLFF. CDR3 in DNA: TGCGCCAGCAGCCCCGGGACACAGAATGAAAAACTGTTTTTT. The chain recombines TRBV5-1 with TRBJ1-4, with a possible D match to TRBD1 (6 bases). Germline V gene lookup returns CDR1 SGHRS and CDR2 YFSETQ. V gave up 4 bases and J gave up 5 bases, with 12 bases separating them. The CDR3 contains 14 residues.

This clonotype was observed a handful of times. The CDR3 spells CASSLTGSTHEQYF. CDR3 nucleotides: TGCGCCAGCAGCTTGACAGGGTCGACCCACGAGCAGTACTTC. The gene calls are TRBV5-1 and TRBJ2-7; the D gene is possibly TRBD1 (6 bases). Trimming left V 1 base short and J 5 bases short, with 13 bases between. The length of the CDR3 is 14 residues. CDR1 and CDR2 (germline): SGHRS, YFSETQ.

In regard to this clonotype: This may come from a read error, since a much larger clone is one base off. This rearrangement joins TRBV5-1 to TRBJ1-1; the D is unclear. The CDR3 length is 16 residues. Trimming took 0 bases from V and 0 from J, leaving 12 bases between them. The germline V gene encodes CDR1 SGHRS and CDR2 YFSETQ. This CDR3 reads CASSLGHMRVNTEAFF. Here the CDR3 DNA reads TGCGCCAGCAGCTTGGGACACATGAGGGTGAACACTGAAGCTTTCTTT.